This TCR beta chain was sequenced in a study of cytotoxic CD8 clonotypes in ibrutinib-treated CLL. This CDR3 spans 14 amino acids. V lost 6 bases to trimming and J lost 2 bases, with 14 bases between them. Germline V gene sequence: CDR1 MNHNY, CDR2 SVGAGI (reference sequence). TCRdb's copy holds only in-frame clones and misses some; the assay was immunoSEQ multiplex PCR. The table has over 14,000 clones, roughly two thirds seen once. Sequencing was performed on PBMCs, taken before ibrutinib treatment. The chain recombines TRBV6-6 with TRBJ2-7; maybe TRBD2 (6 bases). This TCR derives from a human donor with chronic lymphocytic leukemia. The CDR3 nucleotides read TGTGCCAGCAGGTTGTCGGGGGTCACCTACGAGCAGTACTTC. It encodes CASRLSGVTYEQYF.